Below, 23 T cell receptor beta chains from the same sample are listed, as sequenced in a study of cytomegalovirus exposure and HLA in healthy donors. The PCR ran on 60 Vbeta and 13 Jbeta primers. Here immunoSEQ multiplex PCR was the method, and the copy in TCRdb shows in-frame clones only, minus some. The top ten clones hold roughly 1% of a sample with about 140,000 clones, roughly three quarters of them seen once. Input material: PBMCs. The receptors here all came from a man aged 18 to 29 in good health and CMV-seronegative.

Note on this clone: A junction end diverges from the germline sequence, so it may reflect a read error. This rearrangement joins TRBV7-9 to TRBJ1-2; 8 bases agree with TRBD1. Germline CDR1 is SEHNR and CDR2 is FQNEAQ (reference sequence). The CDR3 loop spans 15 amino acids. CDR3 DNA: TGTTCCAGCAGGATTGATCCCGGACAGGGTGGTGGCTACACCTTC. It specifies CSSRIDPGQGGGYTF.

This clone was counted a few times. The V gene is TRBV30, the J gene TRBJ1-5; TRBD1 aligns across 8 bases. With 3 bases clipped from V and 3 bases from J, the junction kept 7 bases outside the gene matches. The CDR3 has 15 residues. Looked up from germline, CDR1 is GTSNPN and CDR2 is SVGIG (reference sequence). In nucleotides, the CDR3 is TGTGCCTGGAGGCCGACAGGGGCAACCAATCAGCCCCAGCATTTT. Encoded protein: CAWRPTGATNQPQHF. The full variable domain, with the rest looked up from reference TRBV30 and TRBJ1-5, is SQTIHQWPATLVQPVGSPLSLECTVEGTSNPNLYWYRQAAGRGLQLLFYSVGIGQISSEVPQNLSASRPQDRQFILSSKKLLLSDSGFYLCAWRPTGATNQPQHFGDGTRLSIL.

The CDR3 DNA reads TGTGCCAGCTCAACCACACTGAACACTGAAGCTTTCTTT. Its protein product is CASSTTLNTEAFF. The chain employs TRBV18 and TRBJ1-1; D is unresolved. The germline CDR1 and CDR2 sequences are KGHSH and LQKENI. The CDR3 extends over 13 amino acids. Trimming stripped 5 bases from V and 0 bases from J, with 7 bases between.

The chain combines TRBV6-1 with TRBJ2-7; D call uncertain. Per the germline V gene, CDR1 is MNHNS and CDR2 is SASEGT. This CDR3 has 14 residues. V lost 2 bases and J lost 1, with 9 bases in between. The CDR3 protein is CASSEQVGSYEQYF. The CDR3, as DNA: TGTGCCAGCAGTGAACAGGTCGGTTCCTACGAGCAGTACTTC.

This clone showed up just a few times. V is TRBV15 and J is TRBJ2-4; 7 bases line up with TRBD1. This CDR3 spans 16 amino acids. CDR1 is LNHNV, CDR2 YYDKDF, per germline (reference sequence). The junction had 11 bases not matched to a gene; V was cut back by 6 bases and J by 3 bases. The CDR3, as DNA: TGTGCCACCAGATCGAACCAGGGGGTAAACAAAAACATTCAGTACTTC. It is translated as CATRSNQGVNKNIQYF.

Points on this clone: Compared with germline, one end of the junction differs, possibly owing to a read error. The chain recombines TRBV7-9 with TRBJ2-2; 11 nucleotides agree with TRBD2. This CDR3 comprises 17 residues. From germline, CDR1 is SEHNR and CDR2 FQNEAQ (reference sequence). In DNA, the CDR3 is TGTTCCAGCAGCTTAGCGGGGGGGACGGCGAACACCGGGGAGCTGTTTTTT. Its translation: CSSSLAGGTANTGELFF. Drawing the rest from reference TRBV7-9 and TRBJ2-2, the complete variable domain is DTGVSQNPRHKITKRGQNVTFRCDPISEHNRLYWYRQTLGQGPEFLTYFQNEAQLEKSRLLSDRFSAERPKGSFSTLEIQRTEQGDSAMYLCSSSLAGGTANTGELFFGEGSRLTVL.

The V gene is TRBV30, the J gene TRBJ1-2; D ambiguous. Germline-derived CDR1 and CDR2 are GTSNPN and SVGIG (reference sequence). Trimming took off 3 bases at V and 9 bases at J, with 26 bases between the two ends. This CDR3 has 16 amino acids. The chain's CDR3 is CAWSRWEADSKASYTF. The CDR3 bases are TGTGCCTGGAGCCGTTGGGAGGCAGATTCCAAGGCAAGCTACACCTTC.

This chain connects TRBV15 to TRBJ1-6; the match to TRBD1 covers 7 bases. CDR1 is LNHNV and CDR2 is YYDKDF in the germline V gene (reference sequence). V was pared by 1 base and J by 0 bases, with 3 bases of the junction left unmatched. This CDR3 contains 17 residues. In nucleotides, the CDR3 is TGTGCCACCAGCAGAGGGGACAGCAGCTCCTATAATTCACCCCTCCACTTT. As protein: CATSRGDSSSYNSPLHF.

The chain combines TRBV27 with TRBJ2-5; 10 bases fit TRBD1. The J call may be in error: the DNA end matches TRBJ2-7 better. The CDR3 covers 21 residues. CDR1 and CDR2 (germline): MNHEY, SMNVEV (reference sequence). CDR3 coding DNA: TGTGCCAGCAGTCTTATTGGCCGGGACAGGGGTTCCATAAGGGGTCTCTACGAGCAGTACTTC. This translates into CASSLIGRDRGSIRGLYEQYF.

Remarks on this clone: The same CDR3 also results from other DNA sequences found in this sample. This sequence joins TRBV6-5 and TRBJ1-1; no reliable D call. The V gene's germline CDR1 is MNHEY and CDR2 SVGAGI. V lost 0 bases and J 0 bases, leaving 5 bases between the germline ends. There are 14 residues in the CDR3. Written as DNA, the CDR3 is TGTGCCAGCAGTTACTCGAGGGTGAACACTGAAGCTTTCTTT. This translates into CASSYSRVNTEAFF.

The rearrangement uses TRBV19 and TRBJ2-7, with a tentative D call TRBD2 (6 bases). This CDR3 is 13 amino acids long. Germline V gene data show CDR1 as LNHDA and CDR2 as SQIVND (reference sequence). V was cut by 10 bases and J by 4 bases, with 17 bases left in between. CDR3 nucleotides: TGTGCCACGGGCGACCGGGGGTTATACGAGCAGTACTTC. Translation gives CATGDRGLYEQYF.

The V call is TRBV18, the J call TRBJ2-3; 9 positions match TRBD2. The CDR3 is 17 residues long. CDR1 and CDR2 (germline): KGHSH, LQKENI. J was trimmed by 6 bases and V by 6 bases; bases with no gene match: 16. CDR3 protein: CASSQGGLAPKSDTQYF. The CDR3 DNA reads TGTGCCAGCTCCCAGGGGGGACTAGCTCCCAAGTCCGATACGCAGTATTTT.

This clone was seen only a few times. The V and J genes are TRBV6-1 and TRBJ1-6, with D hard to call. Germline loops: CDR1 MNHNS, CDR2 SASEGT. Between the trimmed V and J ends, which lost 3 bases and 10 bases, there was a span of 13 bases. CDR3 size: 14 residues. The CDR3 DNA is TGTGCCAGCAGTGAGCAGGTGACGGAATCACCCCTCCACTTT. Translating it yields CASSEQVTESPLHF.

The chain recombines TRBV27 with TRBJ2-7, with 8 bases identical to TRBD1. Trimming took 2 bases from V and 3 from J; bases not matched to a gene: 6. Germline assignment: CDR1 MNHEY and CDR2 SMNVEV (reference sequence). The CDR3 is 15 residues long. CDR3 coding DNA: TGTGCCAGCAGTTTAGATCCGACAGGGGTCTACGAGCAGTACTTC. Translated: CASSLDPTGVYEQYF.

The chain employs TRBV19 and TRBJ1-5; 11 bases align to TRBD1. Germline loops: CDR1 LNHDA, CDR2 SQIVND (reference sequence). The CDR3 has 14 amino acids. V lost 9 bases to trimming and J lost 2 bases; unmatched junction nucleotides: 3. The CDR3 bases are TGTGCCAGCAGGACAGGGGGCCGCAATCAGCCCCAGCATTTT. Its translation is CASRTGGRNQPQHF.

The chain uses TRBV6-5 and TRBJ2-7; D perhaps matches TRBD1 (5 bases). The germline V and J ends were trimmed by 3 bases and 3 bases, with 12 bases remaining between them. CDR1 is MNHEY, CDR2 SVGAGI, per germline. The CDR3 is made up of 14 amino acids. DNA for the CDR3: TGTGCCAGCAGTTATGGCAGGGAATACTACGAGCAGTACTTC. Translating it yields CASSYGREYYEQYF.

The V gene is TRBV5-1, the J gene TRBJ1-2, with no clear D. This CDR3 contains 15 residues. V lost 0 bases and J lost 1, with 10 bases in between. Germline V gives CDR1 SGHRS, CDR2 YFSETQ. The chain's CDR3 is CASSLGARGNYGYTF. The CDR3, as DNA: TGCGCCAGCAGCTTGGGAGCCCGGGGTAACTATGGCTACACCTTC. The full variable domain, its missing parts supplied by reference TRBV5-1 and TRBJ1-2, is KAGVTQTPRYLIKTRGQQVTLSCSPISGHRSVSWYQQTPGQGLQFLFEYFSETQRNKGNFPGRFSGRQFSNSRSEMNVSTLELGDSALYLCASSLGARGNYGYTFGSGTRLTVV.

This clone was found a few times. This rearrangement joins TRBV6-1 to TRBJ2-2; D may be TRBD2 (6 bases). CDR3 length: 15 residues. V shed 7 bases and J shed 3 bases, with 15 bases lying between them. Germline CDR1 MNHNS, CDR2 SASEGT. This CDR3 is CASTQEGIYTGELFF. The CDR3 DNA sequence: TGTGCCAGCACTCAGGAGGGGATCTACACCGGGGAGCTGTTTTTT.

Only a few counts were recorded for this clone. V usage is TRBV11-2 and J usage is TRBJ2-5; D perhaps matches TRBD2 (5 bases). The J call may be wrong; the DNA end is better matched by TRBJ2-7. Germline-derived CDR1 and CDR2 are SGHAT and FQNNGV. The length of the CDR3 is 16 residues. In DNA form, the CDR3 reads TGTGCCAGCAGCTTCGGGATCTCGAAGGGTTCCTACGAGCAGTACTTC. This sequence encodes CASSFGISKGSYEQYF.

V gene TRBV7-2 combines with J gene TRBJ2-2; D may be TRBD2 (5 bases). This CDR3 comprises 14 residues. Trimming pared 5 bases from V and 5 bases from J, leaving 12 bases between. The germline CDR1 and CDR2 sequences are SGHTA and FQGNSA. Here the CDR3 DNA reads TGTGCCAGCAGCACGACGAGGGTTACCGGGGAGCTGTTTTTT. It codes for CASSTTRVTGELFF.

The chain recombines TRBV5-1 with TRBJ2-7; 7 positions match TRBD1. The germline V gene encodes CDR1 SGHRS and CDR2 YFSETQ. Trimming removed 2 bases from V and 1 base from J; junction bases left unmatched: 6. The CDR3 contains 15 residues. CDR3 region: CASSFAVQGSYEQYF. CDR3 nucleotides: TGCGCCAGCAGCTTCGCTGTACAGGGGTCCTACGAGCAGTACTTC.

In DNA, the CDR3 is TGTGCCAGCAGCTTAGGAGGGTGGCTTGGCTACACCTTC. Its protein is CASSLGGWLGYTF. This sequence joins TRBV7-2 and TRBJ1-2; D is unresolved. V gave up 1 base and J gave up 7 bases, with 10 bases separating them. Germline CDR1 and CDR2: SGHTA and FQGNSA. The CDR3 is 13 amino acids.

The chain combines TRBV5-1 with TRBJ1-4; TRBD1 matches 7 bases. Germline V gene data show CDR1 as SGHRS and CDR2 as YFSETQ. The CDR3 covers 14 residues. The V segment lost 4 bases and the J segment 4 bases; nucleotides outside the gene matches: 4. This CDR3 reads CASSQTGNNEKLFF. For the CDR3, the DNA is TGCGCCAGCAGCCAGACAGGGAATAATGAAAAACTGTTTTTT.